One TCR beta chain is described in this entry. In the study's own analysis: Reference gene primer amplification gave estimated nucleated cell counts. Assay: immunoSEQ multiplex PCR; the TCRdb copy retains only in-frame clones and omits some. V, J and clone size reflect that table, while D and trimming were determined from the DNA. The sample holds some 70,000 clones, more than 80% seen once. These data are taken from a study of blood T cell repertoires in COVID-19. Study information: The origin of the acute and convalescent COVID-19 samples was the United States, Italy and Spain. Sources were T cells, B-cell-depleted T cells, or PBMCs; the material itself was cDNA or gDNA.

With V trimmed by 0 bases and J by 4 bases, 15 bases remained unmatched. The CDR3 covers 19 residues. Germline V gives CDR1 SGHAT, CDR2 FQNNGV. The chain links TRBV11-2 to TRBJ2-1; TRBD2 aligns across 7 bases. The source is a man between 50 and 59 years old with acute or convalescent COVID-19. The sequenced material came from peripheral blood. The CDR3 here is CASSLDVRVASGAYNEQFF. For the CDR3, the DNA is TGTGCCAGCAGCTTAGATGTACGTGTAGCTAGCGGAGCTTACAATGAGCAGTTCTTC. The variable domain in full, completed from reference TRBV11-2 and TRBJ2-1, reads EAGVAQSPRYKIIEKRQSVAFWCNPISGHATLYWYQQILGQGPKLLIQFQNNGVVDDSQLPKDRFSAERLKGVDSTLKIQPAKLEDSAVYLCASSLDVRVASGAYNEQFFGPGTRLTVL.